What follows describes a single T cell receptor (beta chain). Germline-derived CDR1 and CDR2 are LNHDA and SQIVND (reference sequence). This CDR3 comprises 14 residues. J lost 1 base, V lost 10 bases, and 3 bases had no gene match. These data belong to a study of blood T cell repertoires in COVID-19. Study-level information: Acute and convalescent COVID-19 specimens originated in the United States, Italy and Spain. PBMCs, B-cell-depleted T cells, or T cells were the source of the cDNA or gDNA that made up the material.

Study processing details: Amplification with reference gene primers provided the estimates of nucleated cell counts. TCRdb keeps only in-frame clones here, not all; method: immunoSEQ multiplex PCR. V, J and clone size are taken as reported in that table, and D and trimming were inferred from the DNA itself. This sample has more than 95,000 clones, with almost 90% found just once. The sequence was obtained from a human donor in a cohort sampled during active COVID-19. This chain joins TRBV19 and TRBJ2-5, with 13 nucleotides matching TRBD2. Sequencing was performed on peripheral blood. This CDR3 reads CATRLAGGQETQYF. DNA for the CDR3: TGTGCCACCAGACTAGCGGGGGGCCAAGAGACCCAGTACTTC.